This TCR beta chain was sequenced for a study of blood T cell repertoires in COVID-19. Study as a whole: Sites across the United States, Italy and Spain contributed samples from acute and convalescent COVID-19. In each case, the material was cDNA or gDNA derived from T cells, B-cell-depleted T cells, or PBMCs.

Original methodology: Researchers report that nucleated cell counts were estimated from reference gene primer amplification. Produced via immunoSEQ multiplex PCR; TCRdb's table is partial and in-frame only. From that table come the V and J calls and clone size; the DNA was used to work out D and trimming. The sample carries 190,000 or so clones, just under 80% recorded once. The CDR3 totals 16 residues. The V gene's germline CDR1 is LGHNT and CDR2 FRNRAP. J gave up 9 bases and V 7 bases, and 17 bases lay outside the gene matches. Material for sequencing was peripheral blood. This sequence joins TRBV12-5 and TRBJ2-1; TRBD1 agrees at 8 bases. This clonotype originated in a woman of 80 years or more with active or convalescent COVID-19. The CDR3: CASAGGSTGGFGEQFF. The DNA for the CDR3 is TGTGCTAGTGCCGGCGGTAGTACAGGGGGTTTCGGTGAGCAGTTCTTC.